This T cell receptor beta chain derives from a study of regulatory dendritic cells for organ transplantation. General study points: Memory T cells were less diverse than naive, with memory CD8+ most oligoclonal. Between individuals, the alloreactive memory CD8+ T cell pool differed considerably. Among resting subsets, memory CD8+ cells contained the most alloreactive clonotypes.

FACS sorted CD4+ or CD8+ T cells into CD45RA+ naive and CD45RO+ memory. Data came from immunoSEQ multiplex PCR; TCRdb stores just in-frame clones and leaves some out. The sample has 30,000 or so clones, approximately 78% seen once; the top ten hold about 0.095%. The CDR3 runs to 16 residues. Germline V gene sequence: CDR1 SGHNT, CDR2 YYREEE (reference sequence). V gave up 1 base and J gave up 6 bases; unmatched junction bases: 8. Turning to this clone: What it binds is not known.

This sequence originates from a human donor in good health. Source material: naive CD4+ T cells from blood. Subset reported: CD45RA+ naive T cells. The rearrangement uses TRBV5-4 and TRBJ2-1; the match to TRBD2 covers 9 bases. The CDR3 nucleotides are TGTGCCAGCAGCTTGTTCACGCTAGCGGGGTCCAATGAGCAGTTCTTC. The encoded protein is CASSLFTLAGSNEQFF.